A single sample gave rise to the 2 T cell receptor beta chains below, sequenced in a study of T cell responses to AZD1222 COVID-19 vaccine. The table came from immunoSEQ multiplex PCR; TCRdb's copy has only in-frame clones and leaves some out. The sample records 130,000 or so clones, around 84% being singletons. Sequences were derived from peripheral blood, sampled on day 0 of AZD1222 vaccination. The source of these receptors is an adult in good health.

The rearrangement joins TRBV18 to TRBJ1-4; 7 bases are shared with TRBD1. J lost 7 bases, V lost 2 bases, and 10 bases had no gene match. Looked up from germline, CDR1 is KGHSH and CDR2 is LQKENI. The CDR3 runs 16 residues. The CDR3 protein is CASSPGSGTDLEKLFF. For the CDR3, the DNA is TGTGCCAGCTCACCAGGGTCCGGGACAGACCTTGAAAAACTGTTTTTT.

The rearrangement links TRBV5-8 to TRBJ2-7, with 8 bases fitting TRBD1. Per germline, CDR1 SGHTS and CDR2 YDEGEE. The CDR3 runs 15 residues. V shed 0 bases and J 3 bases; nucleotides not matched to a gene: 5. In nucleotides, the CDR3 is TGTGCCAGCAGCTTGGTTGTAGGACAGGGCTACGAGCAGTACTTC. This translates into CASSLVVGQGYEQYF.